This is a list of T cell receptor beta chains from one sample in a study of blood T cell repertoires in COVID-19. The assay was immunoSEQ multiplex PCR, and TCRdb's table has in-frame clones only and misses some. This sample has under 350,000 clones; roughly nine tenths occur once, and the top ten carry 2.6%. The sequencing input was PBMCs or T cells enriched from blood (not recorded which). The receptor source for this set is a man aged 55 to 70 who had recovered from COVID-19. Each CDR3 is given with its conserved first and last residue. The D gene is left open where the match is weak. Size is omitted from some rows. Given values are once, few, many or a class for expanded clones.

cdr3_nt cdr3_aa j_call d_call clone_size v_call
TGTGCCAGCAGCTTAGCCTGGGCTTATGAGCAGTTCTTC CASSLAWAYEQFF TRBJ2-1 . . TRBV11-2
TGTGCCAGCTGTCAGGGCACAGATACGCAGTATTTT CASCQGTDTQYF TRBJ2-3 . . TRBV6-5
TGCGCCAGCAGCTTGGGCAGCACTGAAGCTTTCTTT CASSLGSTEAFF TRBJ1-1 . . TRBV5-1
TGTGCCAGCAGTTCCCCCTCGGGAGGGCCCATGGGTGGCTACACCTTC CASSSPSGGPMGGYTF TRBJ1-2 . . TRBV27
TGTGCCACCAGTGATGCACAGGGGGGCAATCAGCCCCAGCATTTT CATSDAQGGNQPQHF TRBJ1-5 TRBD1 . TRBV24-1
TGTGCCAGCAGCTTATGGGCAGAAGGAGGCTACACCTTC CASSLWAEGGYTF TRBJ1-2 . once TRBV7-2
TGTGCCACCAGCATGAGGCGTTTAGAGACCCAGTACTTC CATSMRRLETQYF TRBJ2-5 . . TRBV15
TGTGCCTGGAGTGAGCAGAACACCGGGGAGCTGTTTTTT CAWSEQNTGELFF TRBJ2-2 . . TRBV30
TGCGCCAGCAGCTTGGGGGACAGCAACTATGGCTACACCTTC CASSLGDSNYGYTF TRBJ1-2 TRBD1 . TRBV5-1
TGTGCCAGCAGTGCGACAGGGGTCGGGAACACTGAAGCTTTCTTT CASSATGVGNTEAFF TRBJ1-1 TRBD1 . TRBV6-8
TGTGCCAGCAGTGCCGGGGTCATTTCTGGAAACACCATATATTTT CASSAGVISGNTIYF TRBJ1-3 . . TRBV28
TGTGCTAGTGGTTTGCTTTCCGCACAGGGGAACACTGAAGCTTTCTTT CASGLLSAQGNTEAFF TRBJ1-1 . . TRBV12-5
TGTGCCAGCAGTGAGGGGGGGGTGGATACGCAGTATTTT CASSEGGVDTQYF TRBJ2-3 TRBD2 . TRBV6-4